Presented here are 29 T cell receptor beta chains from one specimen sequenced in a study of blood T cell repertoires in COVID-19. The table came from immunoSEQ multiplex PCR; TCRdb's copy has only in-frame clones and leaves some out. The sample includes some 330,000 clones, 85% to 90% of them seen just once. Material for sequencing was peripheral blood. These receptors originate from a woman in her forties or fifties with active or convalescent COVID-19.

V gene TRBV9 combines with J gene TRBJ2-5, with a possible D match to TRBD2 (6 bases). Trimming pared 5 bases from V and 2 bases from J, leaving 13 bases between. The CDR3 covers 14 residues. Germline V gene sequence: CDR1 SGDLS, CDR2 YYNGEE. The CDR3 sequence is CASSLGLSQETQYF. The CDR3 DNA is TGTGCCAGCAGTTTAGGACTATCTCAAGAGACCCAGTACTTC.

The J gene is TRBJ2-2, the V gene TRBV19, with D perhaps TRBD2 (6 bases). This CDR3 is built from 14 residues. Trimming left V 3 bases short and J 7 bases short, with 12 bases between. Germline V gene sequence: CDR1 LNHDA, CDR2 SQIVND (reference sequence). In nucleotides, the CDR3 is TGTGCCAGTAGTATCGGAGGGGTTGGCGGGGAGCTGTTTTTT. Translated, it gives CASSIGGVGGELFF.

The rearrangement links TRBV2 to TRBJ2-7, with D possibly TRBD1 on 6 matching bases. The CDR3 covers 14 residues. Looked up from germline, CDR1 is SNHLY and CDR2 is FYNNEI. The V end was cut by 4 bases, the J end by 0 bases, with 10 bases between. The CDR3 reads CASSGGRVSYEQYF. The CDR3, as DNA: TGTGCCAGCAGTGGGGGGCGCGTCTCCTACGAGCAGTACTTC.

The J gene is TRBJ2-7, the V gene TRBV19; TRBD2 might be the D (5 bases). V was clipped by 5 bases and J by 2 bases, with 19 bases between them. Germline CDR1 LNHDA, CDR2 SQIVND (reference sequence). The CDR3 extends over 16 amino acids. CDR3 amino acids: CASSFYRGGSAYEQYF. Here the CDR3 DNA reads TGTGCCAGTAGTTTTTACCGGGGTGGGTCCGCCTACGAGCAGTACTTC.

DNA of the CDR3: TGTGCCAGCAGCCAAGAATCAACAGTGCTAAGCAATCAGCCCCAGCATTTT. Translation gives CASSQESTVLSNQPQHF. The J gene is TRBJ1-5, the V gene TRBV3-1 (or the pseudogene TRBV3-2); no clear D. CDR3 length: 17 amino acids. Trimming shortened V by 0 bases and J by 1 base, and 13 bases separated the two germline ends. Per germline, CDR1 LGHDT and CDR2 YNNKEL (reference sequence).

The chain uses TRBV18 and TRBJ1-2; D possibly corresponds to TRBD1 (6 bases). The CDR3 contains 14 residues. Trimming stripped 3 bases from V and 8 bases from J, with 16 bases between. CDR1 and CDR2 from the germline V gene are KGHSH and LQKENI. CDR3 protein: CASSPGRGYDGYTF. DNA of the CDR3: TGTGCCAGCTCACCTGGAAGGGGGTATGACGGCTACACCTTC.

CDR3 nucleotides: TGTGCCAGCAGCCAAGATAATGCAGGGGGCTATGGCTACACCTTC. This gives the protein CASSQDNAGGYGYTF. V is TRBV4-2 and J is TRBJ1-2, with 7 nucleotides matching TRBD1. With 0 bases clipped from V and 4 bases from J, the junction kept 5 bases outside the gene matches. The CDR3 length is 15 residues. The germline V gene has CDR1 LGHNA and CDR2 YNFKEQ.

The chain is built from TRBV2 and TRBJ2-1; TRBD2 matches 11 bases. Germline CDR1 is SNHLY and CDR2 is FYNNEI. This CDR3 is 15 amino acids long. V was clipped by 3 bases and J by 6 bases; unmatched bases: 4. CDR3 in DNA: TGTGCCAGCAGTGAGTTTCTAGCGGGGGGCAATGAGCAGTTCTTC. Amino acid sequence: CASSEFLAGGNEQFF.

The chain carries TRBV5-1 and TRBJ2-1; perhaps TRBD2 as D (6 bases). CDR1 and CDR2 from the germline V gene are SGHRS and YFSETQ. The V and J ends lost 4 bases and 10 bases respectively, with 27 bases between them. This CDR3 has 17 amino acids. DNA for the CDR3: TGCGCCAGCAGCCCCGCCCCCCCCGGGACTCGTGAGTTGGAGCAGTTCTTC. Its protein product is CASSPAPPGTRELEQFF.

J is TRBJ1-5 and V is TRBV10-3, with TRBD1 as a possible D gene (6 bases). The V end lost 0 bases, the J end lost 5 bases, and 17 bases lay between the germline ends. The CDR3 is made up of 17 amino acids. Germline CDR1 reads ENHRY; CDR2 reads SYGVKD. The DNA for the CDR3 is TGTGCCATCAGTGAGTCGAAAATCTCGGGGGGCTATCAGCCCCAGCATTTT. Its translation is CAISESKISGGYQPQHF.

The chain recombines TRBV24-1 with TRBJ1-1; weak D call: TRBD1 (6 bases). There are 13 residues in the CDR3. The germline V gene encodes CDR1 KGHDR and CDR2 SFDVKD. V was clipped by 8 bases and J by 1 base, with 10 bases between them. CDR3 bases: TGTGCCACCAAGCGACAGGCGAACACTGAAGCTTTCTTT. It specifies CATKRQANTEAFF.

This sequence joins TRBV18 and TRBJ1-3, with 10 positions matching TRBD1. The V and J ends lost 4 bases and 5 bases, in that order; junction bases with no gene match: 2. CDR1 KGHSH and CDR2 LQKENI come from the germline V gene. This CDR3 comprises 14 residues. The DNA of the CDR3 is TGTGCCAGCTCACTGGGACAGGGGCGAAACACCATATATTTT. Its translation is CASSLGQGRNTIYF.

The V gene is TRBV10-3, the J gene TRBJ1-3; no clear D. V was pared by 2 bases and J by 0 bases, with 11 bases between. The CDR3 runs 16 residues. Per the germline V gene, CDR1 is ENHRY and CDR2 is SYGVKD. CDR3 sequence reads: CAISEGGANSGNTIYF. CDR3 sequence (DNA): TGTGCCATCAGTGAGGGCGGAGCGAACTCTGGAAACACCATATATTTT.

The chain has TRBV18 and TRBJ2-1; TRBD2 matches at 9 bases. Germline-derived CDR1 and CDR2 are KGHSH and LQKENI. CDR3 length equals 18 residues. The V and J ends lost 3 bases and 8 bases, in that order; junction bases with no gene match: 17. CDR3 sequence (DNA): TGTGCCAGCTCACCGAGGCCCTGGCGGGAGGGCCTCTGGGATGAGCAGTTCTTC. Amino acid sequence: CASSPRPWREGLWDEQFF.

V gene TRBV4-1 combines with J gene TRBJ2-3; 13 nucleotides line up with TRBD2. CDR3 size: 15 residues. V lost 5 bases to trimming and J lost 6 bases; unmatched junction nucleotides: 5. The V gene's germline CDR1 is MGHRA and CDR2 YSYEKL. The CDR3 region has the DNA TGCGCCAGCAGCAGGACTAGCGGGAGAAGCGATACGCAGTATTTT. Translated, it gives CASSRTSGRSDTQYF.

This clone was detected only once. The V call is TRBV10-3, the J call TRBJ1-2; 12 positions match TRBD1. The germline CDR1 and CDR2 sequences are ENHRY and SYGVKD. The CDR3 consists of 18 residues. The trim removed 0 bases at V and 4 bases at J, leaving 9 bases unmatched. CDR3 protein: CAISESPGQGAPGYGYTF. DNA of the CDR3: TGTGCCATCAGTGAGTCTCCGGGACAGGGGGCGCCCGGCTATGGCTACACCTTC.

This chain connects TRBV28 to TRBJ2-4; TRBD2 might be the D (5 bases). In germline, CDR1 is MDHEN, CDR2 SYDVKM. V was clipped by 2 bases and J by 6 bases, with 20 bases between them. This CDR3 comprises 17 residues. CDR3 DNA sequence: TGTGCCAGCAGTTTAGGTCGGGGTACGGTCGGGATAAACATTCAGTACTTC. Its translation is CASSLGRGTVGINIQYF. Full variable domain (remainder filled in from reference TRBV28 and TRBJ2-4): DVKVTQSSRYLVKRTGEKVFLECVQDMDHENMFWYRQDPGLGLRLIYFSYDVKMKEKGDIPEGYSVSREKKERFSLILESASTNQTSMYLCASSLGRGTVGINIQYFGAGTRLSVL.

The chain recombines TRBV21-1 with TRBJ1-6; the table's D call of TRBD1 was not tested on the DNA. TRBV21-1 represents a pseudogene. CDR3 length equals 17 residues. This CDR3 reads CASSRRPETGSNSPLHF. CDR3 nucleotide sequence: TGTGCCAGCAGCCGCCGACCTGAGACAGGGTCTAATTCACCCCTCCACTTT.

The CDR3 loop reads CASSQHLGAADTQYF. The CDR3 DNA follows: TGTGCCAGCAGCCAACATTTGGGGGCCGCAGATACGCAGTATTTT. The chain carries TRBV14 and TRBJ2-3, with a possible D match to TRBD1 (6 bases). CDR1 SGHDN and CDR2 FVKESK come from the germline V gene. The CDR3 contains 15 residues. Trimming removed 2 bases from V and 4 bases from J, with 13 bases in between. The full variable domain, in which reference TRBV14 and TRBJ2-3 provide the parts outside the CDR3, is EAGVTQFPSHSVIEKGQTVTLRCDPISGHDNLYWYRRVMGKEIKFLLHFVKESKQDESGMPNNRFLAERTGGTYSTLKVQPAELEDSGVYFCASSQHLGAADTQYFGPGTRLTVL.

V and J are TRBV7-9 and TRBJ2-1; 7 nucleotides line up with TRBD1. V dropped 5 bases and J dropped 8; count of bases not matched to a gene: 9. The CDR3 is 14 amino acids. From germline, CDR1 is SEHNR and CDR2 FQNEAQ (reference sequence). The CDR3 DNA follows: TGTGCCAGCAGCAACACGGGACAGTTCTATGAGCAGTTCTTC. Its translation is CASSNTGQFYEQFF.

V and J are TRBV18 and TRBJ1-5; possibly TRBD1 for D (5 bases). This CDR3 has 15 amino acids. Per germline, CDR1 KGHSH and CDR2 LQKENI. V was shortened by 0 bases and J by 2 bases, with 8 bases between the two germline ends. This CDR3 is CASSPPGGGNQPQHF. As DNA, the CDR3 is TGTGCCAGCTCACCACCGGGGGGAGGCAATCAGCCCCAGCATTTT.

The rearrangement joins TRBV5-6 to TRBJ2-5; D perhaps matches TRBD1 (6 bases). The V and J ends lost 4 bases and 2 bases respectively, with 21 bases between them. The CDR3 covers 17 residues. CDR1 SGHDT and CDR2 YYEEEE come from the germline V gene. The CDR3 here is CASSPQQGPYIQETQYF. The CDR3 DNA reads TGTGCCAGCAGCCCCCAACAGGGACCCTATATTCAAGAGACCCAGTACTTC.

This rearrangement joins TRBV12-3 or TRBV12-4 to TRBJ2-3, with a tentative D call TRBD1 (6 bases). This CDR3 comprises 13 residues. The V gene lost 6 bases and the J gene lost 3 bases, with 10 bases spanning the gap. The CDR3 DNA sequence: TGTGCCAGCAGAGAACAGGGAACAGATACGCAGTATTTT. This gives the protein CASREQGTDTQYF.

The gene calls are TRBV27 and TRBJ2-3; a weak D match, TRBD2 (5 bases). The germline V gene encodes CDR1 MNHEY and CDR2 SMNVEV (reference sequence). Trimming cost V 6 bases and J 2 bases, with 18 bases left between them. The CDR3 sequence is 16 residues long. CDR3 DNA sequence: TGTGCCAGCAGCCCTTCCCGGGGTGAGTTCACAGATACGCAGTATTTT. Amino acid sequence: CASSPSRGEFTDTQYF.

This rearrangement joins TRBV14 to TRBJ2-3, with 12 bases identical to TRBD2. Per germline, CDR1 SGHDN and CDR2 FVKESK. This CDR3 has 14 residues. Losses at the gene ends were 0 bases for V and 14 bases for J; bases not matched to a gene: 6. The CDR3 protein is CASSQDRLAGGLYF. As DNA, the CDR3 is TGTGCCAGCAGCCAAGATAGGCTAGCGGGAGGGCTGTATTTT.

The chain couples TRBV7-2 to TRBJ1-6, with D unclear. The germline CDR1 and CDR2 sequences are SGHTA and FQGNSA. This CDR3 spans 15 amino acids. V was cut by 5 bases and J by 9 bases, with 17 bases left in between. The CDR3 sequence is CASSPGSPRGSPLHF. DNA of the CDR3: TGTGCCAGCAGCCCCGGGTCTCCCCGAGGTTCACCCCTCCACTTT.

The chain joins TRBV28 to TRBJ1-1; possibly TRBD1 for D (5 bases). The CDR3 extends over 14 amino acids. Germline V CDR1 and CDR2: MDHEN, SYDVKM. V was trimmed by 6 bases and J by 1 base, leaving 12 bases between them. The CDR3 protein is CASSRAGGNTEAFF. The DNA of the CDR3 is TGTGCCAGCAGCCGGGCCGGGGGGAACACTGAAGCTTTCTTT.

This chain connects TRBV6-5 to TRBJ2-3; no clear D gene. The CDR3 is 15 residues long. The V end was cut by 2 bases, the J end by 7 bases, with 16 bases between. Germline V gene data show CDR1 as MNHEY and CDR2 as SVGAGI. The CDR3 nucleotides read TGTGCCAGCAGTTACGCAGCGAACCCATTTTATACGCAGTATTTT. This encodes CASSYAANPFYTQYF.

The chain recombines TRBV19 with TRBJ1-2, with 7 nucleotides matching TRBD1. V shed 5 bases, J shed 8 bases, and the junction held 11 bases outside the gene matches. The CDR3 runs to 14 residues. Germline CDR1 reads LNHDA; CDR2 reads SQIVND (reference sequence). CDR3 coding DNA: TGTGCCAGTAGTCCCCAAGACAGGGCGTCCGGCTACACCTTC. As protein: CASSPQDRASGYTF.